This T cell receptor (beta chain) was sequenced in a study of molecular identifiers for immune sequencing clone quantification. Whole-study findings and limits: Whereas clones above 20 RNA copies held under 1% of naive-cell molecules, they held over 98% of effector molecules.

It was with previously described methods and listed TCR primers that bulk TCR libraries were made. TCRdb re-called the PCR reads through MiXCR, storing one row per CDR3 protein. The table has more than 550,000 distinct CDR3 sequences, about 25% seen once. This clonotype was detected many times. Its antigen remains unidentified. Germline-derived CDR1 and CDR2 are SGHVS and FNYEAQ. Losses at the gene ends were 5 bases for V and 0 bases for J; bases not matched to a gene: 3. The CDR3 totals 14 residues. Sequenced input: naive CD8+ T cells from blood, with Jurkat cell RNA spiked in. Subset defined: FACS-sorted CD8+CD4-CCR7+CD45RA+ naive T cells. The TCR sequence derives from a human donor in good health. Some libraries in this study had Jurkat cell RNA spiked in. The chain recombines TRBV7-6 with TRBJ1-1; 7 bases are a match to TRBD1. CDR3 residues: CASSPDRLNTEAFF. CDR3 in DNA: TGTGCCAGCAGCCCGGACAGGTTGAACACTGAAGCTTTCTTT.